Sequencing of this T cell receptor beta chain was carried out in a study of blood T cells in healthy people across ages. PCR was performed a second time for roughly 7 to 12 cycles using a sample-barcoded 5' primer and a J-beta primer mix. A single record per CDR3 protein comes from TCRdb applying MiXCR to the 5' RACE reads. The repertoire has more than 900,000 distinct CDR3 sequences, 25% to 30% of them found once; the top ten carry roughly a tenth. From germline, CDR1 is SNHLY and CDR2 FYNNEI. V trimming: 3 bases; J trimming: 7 bases; junction bases outside the gene matches: 4. The CDR3 has 16 residues. All donors came from Russia, were Caucasian and healthy, and spanned ages about 6 to 100. Samples each had at least 6 micrograms of total RNA extracted. These data also featured in a second study, about T cells of mothers and their children. Turning to that study: The overlap seen between related mothers and children slightly exceeded that of unrelated pairs, though not significantly.

The V and J genes are TRBV2 and TRBJ2-2; TRBD2 agrees at 14 bases. Source material: blood. This TCR came from a woman aged 40 to 50 in good health. The CDR3 nucleotides are TGTGCCAGCAGTGACGGGACTAGCGGGGGCATCGGGGAGCTGTTTTTT. The encoded protein is CASSDGTSGGIGELFF.